This T cell receptor beta chain was identified during a study of PD-1 blockade in classical Hodgkin lymphoma. V dropped 5 bases and J dropped 0 bases, with 14 bases sitting between them. Per the germline V gene, CDR1 is LNHDA and CDR2 is SQIVND (reference sequence). CDR3 length: 17 amino acids. Every single patient, without exception, relapsed after autologous stem cell transplantation, and brentuximab vedotin exposure varied. Purified CD4+ T cells were obtained from thawed PBMCs through magnetic negative selection. Profiling relied on immunoSEQ multiplex PCR, and the TCRdb table lists in-frame clones only, not all of them. The sample consists of 10,000 to 15,000 clones, roughly 90% of them appearing once.

The source material was CD4+ T cells from blood, sampled at baseline. The clonotype originates from a human donor with classical Hodgkin lymphoma. V and J are TRBV19 and TRBJ2-6; D unresolved. The CDR3 DNA reads as TGTGCCAGTAGTCCTAGAGGCAGAAGCTCTGGGGCCAACGTCCTGACTTTC. Protein product: CASSPRGRSSGANVLTF. Drawing the rest from reference TRBV19 and TRBJ2-6, the complete variable domain is DGGITQSPKYLFRKEGQNVTLSCEQNLNHDAMYWYRQDPGQGLRLIYYSQIVNDFQKGDIAEGYSVSREKKESFPLTVTSAQKNPTAFYLCASSPRGRSSGANVLTFGAGSRLTVL.